This T cell receptor (beta chain) was captured in a study of T cell responses to AZD1222 COVID-19 vaccine. General study points: Only after the peak T cell response were repertoires sampled.

Method: immunoSEQ multiplex PCR; TCRdb's copy keeps in-frame clones and lacks some. This sample yields under 200,000 clones, of which more than 70% are seen a single time; 20% to 30% belongs to the top ten. The CDR3 runs to 16 residues. V shed 4 bases and J shed 2 bases, with 14 bases lying between them. CDR1 is MNHNY, CDR2 SVGAGI, per germline (reference sequence). Note on this clone: Its antigen is not known.

The chain is built from TRBV6-6 and TRBJ2-2; tentatively, D is TRBD2 (6 bases). The sequence was collected from an adult who received the AZD1222 COVID-19 vaccine. Sequenced material: peripheral blood, taken 28 days after the second AZD1222 dose. The CDR3 nucleotides read TGTGCCAGCAGTTTAACGGGACTCACAAACACCGGGGAGCTGTTTTTT. Protein: CASSLTGLTNTGELFF.